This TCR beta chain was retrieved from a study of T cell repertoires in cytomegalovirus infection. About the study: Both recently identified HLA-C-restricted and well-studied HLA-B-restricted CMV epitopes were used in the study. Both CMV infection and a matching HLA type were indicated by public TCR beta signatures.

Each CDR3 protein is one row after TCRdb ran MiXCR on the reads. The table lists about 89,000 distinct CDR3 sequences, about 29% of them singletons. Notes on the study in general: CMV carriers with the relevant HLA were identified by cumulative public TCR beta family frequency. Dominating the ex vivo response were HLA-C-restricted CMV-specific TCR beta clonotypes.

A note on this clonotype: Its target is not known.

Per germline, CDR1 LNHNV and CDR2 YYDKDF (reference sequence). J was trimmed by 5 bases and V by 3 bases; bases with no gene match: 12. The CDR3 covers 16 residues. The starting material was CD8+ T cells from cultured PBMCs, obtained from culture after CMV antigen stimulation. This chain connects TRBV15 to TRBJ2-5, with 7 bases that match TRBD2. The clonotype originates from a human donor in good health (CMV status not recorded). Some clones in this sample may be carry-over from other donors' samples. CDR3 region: CATSSDSGGLRETQYF. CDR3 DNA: TGTGCCACCAGCAGCGACTCGGGGGGTTTGAGGGAGACCCAGTACTTC.